The rows below give T cell receptor beta chains drawn from one sample of a study of OX40 agonist ivuxolimab in advanced cancers. TCRdb's table, derived via immunoSEQ multiplex PCR, lists solely in-frame clones and lacks some. This table holds tens of thousands of clones, 88% found once. Sequenced material: CD4+ or CD8+ T cells sorted from blood, taken in a trial of the OX40 agonist ivuxolimab. These receptors were obtained from an adult with an advanced solid tumor such as melanoma, head and neck, liver or kidney cancer. The CDR3 runs from the conserved cysteine through the conserved F or W. D genes are given only for firm matches. Clone size is not always given. Where it is, it says once, few, many or a class for expanded clones.

V	D	size	J	DNA	CDR3
TRBV5-5	NA	NA	TRBJ2-5	TGTGCCAGCAGCACTAGGACAACGACCCAAGAGACCCAGTACTTC	CASSTRTTTQETQYF
TRBV4-2	NA	once	TRBJ2-5	TGTGCCAGCAGCCTGGGGGAAGAGACCCAGTACTTC	CASSLGEETQYF
TRBV10-3	NA	NA	TRBJ1-1	TGTGCCATCAAGGAGGACCAGTCCCACAGGACTGAAGCTTTCTTT	CAIKEDQSHRTEAFF
TRBV12-5	NA	NA	TRBJ2-7	TGTGCTAGTGGCCCAGTGGGGTACGAGCAGTACTTC	CASGPVGYEQYF
TRBV30	TRBD1	NA	TRBJ2-3	TGTGCCTGGAAACTAGAACAGGGGGCGTATACGCAGTATTTT	CAWKLEQGAYTQYF
TRBV5-1	NA	NA	TRBJ2-3	TGCGCCAGCAGCTTGGTTTTCTCTGTTCAAGATCGGGAGCAGTATTTT	CASSLVFSVQDREQYF
TRBV28	NA	NA	TRBJ2-7	TGTGCCAGCAGTCCGGGGACATTCTCCTACGAGCAGTACTTC	CASSPGTFSYEQYF
TRBV5-1	NA	NA	TRBJ2-5	TGCGCCGGCAGCTTGCATCTAGGGGGGGAAGAGACCCAGTACTTC	CAGSLHLGGEETQYF
TRBV10-3	NA	NA	TRBJ2-5	TGTGCCATAGGGGGGGGGACACAAGAGACCCAGTACTTC	CAIGGGTQETQYF
TRBV29-1	NA	NA	TRBJ2-2	TGCAGCGTCGGAGTTTCCGGGGAGCTGTTTTTT	CSVGVSGELFF
TRBV27	NA	NA	TRBJ2-7	TGTGCCAGCAGTTTAAAGTATCACCAAGCGGGCGAAACCTACGAGCAGTACTTC	CASSLKYHQAGETYEQYF
TRBV27	NA	NA	TRBJ1-5	TGTGCCAGCAGTCCACTCCCCGGGGCTCTTGGGTTTGATCAGCCCCAGCATTTT	CASSPLPGALGFDQPQHF
TRBV6-4	TRBD2	NA	TRBJ2-2	TGTGCCAGCAGTCTGGGACTAGCGGGACCCACCGGGGAGCTGTTTTTT	CASSLGLAGPTGELFF
TRBV7-2	TRBD1	NA	TRBJ1-2	TGTGCCAGCAGCGGATGGGACAGGTTGTACTACACCTTC	CASSGWDRLYYTF
TRBV6-5	NA	NA	TRBJ1-2	TGTGCCAGCAGCTCCCCCCGGAAACGCGGCTACACCTTC	CASSSPRKRGYTF
TRBV4-1	TRBD2	NA	TRBJ2-7	TGCGCCAGCAGCCAAGCGGGGGGTAAGACCTACGAGCAGTACTTC	CASSQAGGKTYEQYF
TRBV20-1	NA	few	TRBJ2-1	TGCAGTGCTCACAGGGAGGATGAGCAGTTCTTC	CSAHREDEQFF
TRBV28	NA	NA	TRBJ1-5	TGTGCCAGCAGTTTAGCCAATCAGCCCCAGCATTTT	CASSLANQPQHF
TRBV5-8	NA	NA	TRBJ1-3	TGTGCCAGCAGTCGAGGGATCTCTGGAAACACCATATATTTT	CASSRGISGNTIYF
TRBV7-8	NA	NA	TRBJ1-4	TGTGCCAGCAGCACCAGGTTCTTCGTTGCAACTAATGAAAAACTGTTTTTT	CASSTRFFVATNEKLFF
TRBV2	NA	NA	TRBJ2-2	TGTGCCAGCAAGTCTCAGGGATCGAACACCGGGGAGCTGTTTTTT	CASKSQGSNTGELFF
TRBV5-6	TRBD2	NA	TRBJ2-5	TGTGCCAGCAGCCGGGGGGTAGAGACCCAGTACTTC	CASSRGVETQYF
TRBV7-9	NA	NA	TRBJ1-6	TGTGCCAGCAGCTTAGAAGGAGAGAGTTCACCCCTCCACTTT	CASSLEGESSPLHF
TRBV11-2	NA	few	TRBJ2-2	TGTGCCAGCAGGACTAACACCGGGGAGCTGTTTTTT	CASRTNTGELFF
TRBV18	NA	NA	TRBJ1-1	TGTGCCAGCTCACCAAACCAGGGACCTGAACTTGGCACTGAAGCTTTCTTT	CASSPNQGPELGTEAFF
TRBV7-2	NA	few	TRBJ1-1	TGTGCCAGCAGCTTAGGGAGACCAACCGTCTGGACTGAAGCTTTCTTT	CASSLGRPTVWTEAFF
TRBV28	TRBD1	NA	TRBJ2-1	TGTGCCAGCAGTCCGTTGAACAGGGGGCTTGGGTCCTACAATGAGCAGTTCTTC	CASSPLNRGLGSYNEQFF
TRBV6-5	NA	NA	TRBJ1-2	TGTGCCAGCAGTTACTCTTCCAGGGTGGGGTATGGCTACACCTTC	CASSYSSRVGYGYTF
TRBV5-1	NA	NA	TRBJ2-7	TGCGCCAGCAGCAACCGGGCCCAGCCCTACGAGCAGTACTTC	CASSNRAQPYEQYF
TRBV9	NA	NA	TRBJ2-5	TGTGCCAGCTCTACCCCTATCTCTGGGATCGAGACCCAGTACTTC	CASSTPISGIETQYF
TRBV10-3	NA	NA	TRBJ2-7	TGTGCCATCAGTGAGTCTCAACAGCTCACAACCCAGAACGAGCAGTACTTC	CAISESQQLTTQNEQYF
TRBV5-1	NA	NA	TRBJ2-1	TGCGCCAGCAGCTTGGTTGGGGGAACCTACAATGAGCAGTTCTTC	CASSLVGGTYNEQFF
TRBV28	NA	NA	TRBJ1-1	TGTGCCAGCAGACGAGTAATGAACACTGAAGCTTTCTTT	CASRRVMNTEAFF
TRBV5-6	TRBD1	NA	TRBJ2-7	TGTGCCAGCAGCCACAGGGGCAGCTCCTACGAGCAGTACTTC	CASSHRGSSYEQYF
TRBV30	TRBD1	NA	TRBJ1-4	TGTGCCTGGAAAGGCCAGGGGGGAAATGAAAAACTGTTTTTT	CAWKGQGGNEKLFF
TRBV10-3	TRBD2	NA	TRBJ2-7	TGTGCCATCAGTAGCGGGGGGGACTACGAGCAGTACTTC	CAISSGGDYEQYF
TRBV29-1	TRBD2	NA	TRBJ2-1	TGCAGCGTTGAGCGGGAGTACTACAATGAGCAGTTCTTC	CSVEREYYNEQFF
TRBV28	NA	NA	TRBJ2-1	TGTGCCAGCAGTTGGGCGGCGCCAATTGAGCAGTTCTTC	CASSWAAPIEQFF
TRBV6-1	TRBD2	NA	TRBJ2-3	TGTGCCAGCAGGCAACTAGCGGGGGCCCCAGATACGCAGTATTTT	CASRQLAGAPDTQYF
TRBV5-8	NA	NA	TRBJ1-4	TGTGCCAGCAGCTTCTCTGACGGGAAACTGTTTTTT	CASSFSDGKLFF
TRBV18	TRBD1	NA	TRBJ1-1	TGTGCCAGCTCCCGGGACAGGGACACTGAAGCTTTCTTT	CASSRDRDTEAFF
TRBV30	NA	once	TRBJ2-3	TGTGGGGGGGGCAGGAGTGATACGCAGTATTTT	CGGGRSDTQYF